This T cell receptor (beta chain) comes out of a study of blood T cell repertoires in COVID-19. Overall study context: Samples representing acute and convalescent COVID-19 were sourced from the United States, Italy and Spain. The cDNA or gDNA used as material had been derived from T cells, B-cell-depleted T cells, or PBMCs.

The germline V gene has CDR1 LGHDT and CDR2 YNNKEL (reference sequence). The V and J ends lost 3 bases and 3 bases, in that order; junction bases with no gene match: 3. CDR3 length: 16 residues. Notes on this clone: The sample carries other DNA sequences with the same CDR3.

Original handling: Nucleated cell counts were estimated from reference gene primer amplification. Libraries were prepared by immunoSEQ multiplex PCR; TCRdb keeps only in-frame clonotypes and omits some of them. V, J and clone size are taken as reported in that table, and D and trimming were inferred from the DNA itself. The sample gives approximately 260,000 clones, 82% of which show up once; around 12% is in the top ten. The origin of this receptor is a woman aged 60 to 75 with active or convalescent COVID-19. The chain carries TRBV3-1 (or the pseudogene TRBV3-2) and TRBJ2-1; 12 bases map to TRBD2. Sequenced sample: peripheral blood. The DNA for the CDR3 is TGTGCCAGCAGCCACTGGACTAGCGGGGACTACAATGAGCAGTTCTTC. It yields the protein CASSHWTSGDYNEQFF.